This TCR beta chain was sequenced for a study of T cell responses to AZD1222 COVID-19 vaccine (dated by TCRdb to the early 2020s). In the study overall: AZD1222 recipients whose second dose came at about 4 weeks and those whose second dose came at about 12 weeks were combined into one group, since spike-specific TCR depth and breadth did not differ between the two schedules. TCR sequencing was performed for more than 230 trial participants, of whom some 200 were given two doses of AZD1222 and 26 were given two doses of MenACWY control vaccine. Trial participants were enrolled by age into 18-55, 56-69 and 70-plus year subgroups, with roughly 160, 29 and 62 TCR-sequenced participants respectively. What the authors observed across the whole study: CD4 TCRs associated with the vaccine covered the entire spike protein, and the dominant responses were in regions 160-218 and 743-854. Participants were mostly white British and included more females than males, and it was suggested by the authors that clonal diversity may have been underestimated. Because no day 14 peak-response samples were available, repertoires were characterized only after the peak T cell response. In the small 56-69-year group, the increase in depth fell short of significance, most likely because of low power. A significant rise in spike-specific TCR breadth and depth was observed after two AZD1222 doses relative to day 0 and relative to MenACWY recipients. Conclusions about previously exposed vaccinees are limited because only 6 or 7 AZD1222 recipients were SARS-CoV-2 seropositive at baseline. Nearly half of unique spike-specific TCRs reportedly recognized epitopes outside regions mutated in the B.1.351 and B.1.1.7 variants.

Sample time point, as interpreted from the label and publication: baseline before first vaccination. Vaccinee samples came from UK trials COV001 and COV002, including a single-blind randomized controlled phase 2/3 trial of AZD1222 (ChAdOx1 nCoV-19) in healthy adults. For TCRbeta chain sequencing, PBMC samples from trial participants were taken at day 0 and at day 28 after the second dose. The CDR3 regions of human TCRbeta chains were analyzed by immunosequencing. The authors' pipeline ran thus. TCRs in the repertoires were matched against a reference library of SARS-CoV-2-specific TCRs that had been generated with the MIRA antigen-specificity platform. Breadth was defined as the fraction of unique TCRs that were SARS-CoV-2-associated, and depth was defined as the fraction of total T cells that were SARS-CoV-2-associated. Using the MIRA data, each spike-specific TCR was assigned both to the spike region to which the TCR was reactive and to a CD4 or CD8 class. Log10-transformed breadth and depth values were compared by one-way ANOVA with Sidak's multiple comparisons tests. TCRdb obtained this table from immuneACCESS and retained in-frame rearrangements with V and J assigned. These tables miss some clones; where compared with another copy, unresolved V genes account for less than half of the shortfall, and the remainder is unexplained. The V and J calls and the clone size are those of that table, but D and trimming were determined from the DNA. In this sample the table shows 240,000 or so clones, 93% of which occur a single time. 0.55% of the sample lies in the top ten.

For CDR1 and CDR2, the germline V gene lists SGHRS and YFSETQ. The CDR3, from cysteine to phenylalanine, totals 14 residues. Of all the DNA, just the CDR3 is kept, 42 bases in frame from base 1. The V end loses 0 bases and the J end loses 4 bases, and a stretch of 7 bases separates them. In regard to this clone: Its binding antigen is unknown. Within one base of it there is no much larger clone, and no base qualities were kept.

The sequence is built from TRBV5-1 and TRBJ1-4; no D gene is confidently identified. The source is an adult in good health. The sample was peripheral blood, taken on day 0 of AZD1222 vaccination. The CDR3 sequence is CASSLGSGNEKLFF. DNA sequence: TGCGCCAGCAGCTTGGGATCGGGTAATGAAAAACTGTTTTTT.